One T cell receptor beta chain is described in this entry. The clone's antigen remains unknown. No per-base quality is available; no much larger clone lies one base away. As encoded in the germline V gene, CDR1 is SGHVS while CDR2 is FNYEAQ. V was cut back by 2 bases and J by 7 bases, leaving a gap of 14 bases between them. Measured from the cysteine to the phenylalanine, the CDR3 is 15 residues long. The kept DNA is CDR3 alone, 45 bases in frame from the first base. TCR CDR3 regions were amplified from genomic DNA by multiplex PCR using the deep immunoSEQ assay. Extracted genomic DNA from each cell subset was distributed evenly across all wells of several immunoSEQ 96-well plates, and each plate was treated as a replicate. Each replicate PCR for sorted subsets received roughly 0.2 ug genomic DNA, equal to some 32,000 T cell genomes. Purified libraries were quantified with a Qubit 3.0 fluorometer, sized on a Bioanalyzer 2100, and re-quantified with the KAPA Library Quantification kit. Every immunoSEQ 96-well plate was sequenced on a dedicated single-read 150-cycle Illumina NextSeq 550 flow cell. As for how the authors treated the data: The immunoSEQ output contained only junctional sequences without quality scores, so filtering could not match that applied to full-length reads. Sequences were annotated with PyIR, a Python wrapper for IgBLAST v1.9, and V/J genes and CDR3 were assigned using IMGT germline references. Reads with weak V/J assignments (E-value above 1e-6), missing CDR3, stop codons, out-of-frame junctions, or ambiguous translated residues were removed. V3J clonotypes were defined as sequences sharing the same inferred V gene, J gene, and CDR3 amino acid sequence. Percentage overlap between repertoires was calculated by dividing the number of shared unique clonotypes by the size of the smaller repertoire. Three approaches were used to assess repertoire richness: RTK rarefaction, the Chao1 estimator, and Recon v2.1 estimates of unobserved clonotypes. Generation probabilities for all TCRbeta clonotypes obtained by the gDNA method from a handful of donors were computed using OLGA. In TCRdb, the immuneACCESS table is reduced to in-frame sequences with V and J assigned. These tables do not hold every clone; where another copy was compared, an unresolved V gene accounts for under half, and the others remain unexplained. From that table come the V and J calls and clone size; the DNA was used to work out D and trimming. Counted in this sample were around 560,000 clones; approximately 95% of them appeared once. The ten largest make up about 0.11% of the sample.

CD8 naive samples consisted of CD45RO-negative cells that were positively selected for CCR7, yielding a CD45RA+CCR7+ population without TemRA cells. Healthy HIV-negative adults with no recently reported acute infections or vaccinations were included as donors. Every donor was a Caucasian adult residing in Nashville, Tennessee, USA. Blood was collected by leukapheresis, and PBMCs were isolated by Ficoll-Histopaque density gradient centrifugation and then cryopreserved in liquid nitrogen vapor phase. Analytical flow cytometry was used to check the purity and quantity of each magnetically sorted T cell population. From each sorted fraction, genomic DNA was isolated and quantified by UV absorbance on a Nanodrop 2000c. The source of the sample is a study of shared clonotypes between healthy human individuals (dated by TCRdb to 2019 to 2021). Context from the whole study: A couple of women and a few men aged 18 to 49 years were included in the cohort. For each donor, CD4 naive and CD4 memory were each run on three plates, CD8 naive on two plates, and CD8 memory on one plate. The study deeply sequenced blood TCR repertoires of five healthy adults to estimate repertoire size and the extent of clonotype sharing between individuals. Between about 0.94 and 8.9 billion PBMCs per donor were obtained by leukapheresis. Libraries were prepared and TCR repertoires were sequenced by different laboratories using diverse techniques, in order to increase sequencing depth and limit assay-specific biases. The paper's findings and limits, for the study overall: Sharing across a few donors was observed for roughly 5% of naive CD4, less than 4% of naive CD8, 2.3% of memory CD4, and around 0.42% of memory CD8 clonotypes. Compared with non-shared clonotypes, the clonotypes found in all four sorted-subset donors had higher generation probabilities. Naive subsets generally had larger estimated clonotype richness than memory subsets did. Pairwise subsampling indicated that sequencing depth was expected to affect the degree of clonotype sharing among donors. Sampling was restricted to blood, and TCR repertoires in tissues likely differ from the TCR repertoires found in blood. Even with the large sequencing depth, rarefaction of the sorted-subset datasets indicated that sequencing was incomplete. The genetic and exposure-history diversity represented was limited by the small number of donors.

The chain links TRBV7-6 with TRBJ2-2; a tentative D call is TRBD1 (6 bases match). The clonotype comes from a woman under 40 in good health. Input material: naive CD8+ T cells sorted from blood. The sample's cell subset or site label, decoded: CD45RA+CCR7+. The nucleotide sequence reads as follows: TGTGCCAGCAGCTTAAATCAGGGGTTGGGCGGGGAGCTGTTTTTT. Translated, this gives CASSLNQGLGGELFF.